The rows below give T cell receptor beta chains drawn from one sample of a study of cytotoxic CD8 clonotypes in ibrutinib-treated CLL. The assay was immunoSEQ multiplex PCR, and TCRdb's table has in-frame clones only and misses some. This sample carries around 250,000 clones, 70% of them seen once, and the ten largest clones take approximately 15%. Sample: PBMCs, taken after 24 months of ibrutinib treatment. The receptors here all came from a human donor with chronic lymphocytic leukemia. Each CDR3 is given with its conserved first and last residue. The order of the fields is clone size, V gene, D gene, J gene, CDR3 DNA, CDR3 protein. D genes are given only for firm matches. The size field is filled for only some rows; it gives once, few, many or a size class.

clone_size: once
v_call: TRBV4-3
d_call: TRBD1
j_call: TRBJ1-1
cdr3_nt: TGCGCCAGCAGCCAAGAAACAGGGGGTATTGAAGCTTTCTTT
cdr3_aa: CASSQETGGIEAFF

clone_size: .
v_call: TRBV7-6
d_call: .
j_call: TRBJ2-3
cdr3_nt: TGTGCCAGCAGCCTCCTCGGTGATACGCAGTATTTT
cdr3_aa: CASSLLGDTQYF

clone_size: few
v_call: TRBV28
d_call: .
j_call: TRBJ1-1
cdr3_nt: TGTGCCAGCACTACCGGCACTGAAGCTTTCTTT
cdr3_aa: CASTTGTEAFF

clone_size: .
v_call: TRBV29-1
d_call: .
j_call: TRBJ2-3
cdr3_nt: TGCAGCGTCGAAAATCATATTACAACCACAGATACGCAGTATTTT
cdr3_aa: CSVENHITTTDTQYF

clone_size: few
v_call: TRBV9
d_call: .
j_call: TRBJ2-7
cdr3_nt: TGTGCCAGCAGCGTAGCCCCCAGCGGTAGCTCCTACGAGCAGTACTTC
cdr3_aa: CASSVAPSGSSYEQYF

clone_size: .
v_call: TRBV5-1
d_call: TRBD2
j_call: TRBJ2-2
cdr3_nt: TGCGCCAGCAGCTTGGCCTCAATAGCGGGAGCCGGGGAGCTGTTTTTT
cdr3_aa: CASSLASIAGAGELFF

clone_size: .
v_call: TRBV11-2
d_call: .
j_call: TRBJ2-5
cdr3_nt: TGTGCCAGCAGCTTAGAAGAAGAGACCCAGTACTTC
cdr3_aa: CASSLEEETQYF

clone_size: .
v_call: TRBV11-2
d_call: .
j_call: TRBJ1-2
cdr3_nt: TGTGCCAGCAGCATAGCGGCCTCCTATGGCTACACCTTC
cdr3_aa: CASSIAASYGYTF

clone_size: .
v_call: TRBV18
d_call: .
j_call: TRBJ1-2
cdr3_nt: TGTGCCAGCTCACCACCTCCAGGAGTTAACTATGGCTACACCTTC
cdr3_aa: CASSPPPGVNYGYTF

clone_size: .
v_call: TRBV5-6
d_call: .
j_call: TRBJ1-1
cdr3_nt: TGTGCCAGCAGCCCGGGACTTTTCACTGAAGCTTTCTTT
cdr3_aa: CASSPGLFTEAFF

clone_size: few
v_call: TRBV15
d_call: TRBD2
j_call: TRBJ2-7
cdr3_nt: TGTGCCACCAGCAGAGATTCCGGGAGGCTTCAGTACTTC
cdr3_aa: CATSRDSGRLQYF

clone_size: .
v_call: TRBV6-6
d_call: .
j_call: TRBJ1-2
cdr3_nt: TGTGCCAGCAGTTCCCAGTGGTCCGGCTACACCTTC
cdr3_aa: CASSSQWSGYTF

clone_size: .
v_call: TRBV4-3
d_call: .
j_call: TRBJ2-7
cdr3_nt: TGCGCCAGCAGCCAATTACGGGGGGCCCCCTACGAGCAGTACTTC
cdr3_aa: CASSQLRGAPYEQYF

clone_size: .
v_call: TRBV2
d_call: TRBD2
j_call: TRBJ2-1
cdr3_nt: TGTGCCAGCAGTGAAGCTGCGCGGGAGATTGATGAGCAGTTCTTC
cdr3_aa: CASSEAAREIDEQFF

clone_size: .
v_call: TRBV9
d_call: .
j_call: TRBJ1-4
cdr3_nt: TGTGCCAGCAGCGTAGACGGCAGTTTAAATGAAAAACTGTTTTTT
cdr3_aa: CASSVDGSLNEKLFF

clone_size: .
v_call: TRBV28
d_call: .
j_call: TRBJ2-7
cdr3_nt: TGTGCCAGCTCCGGGACGACCACCTACGAGCAGTACTTC
cdr3_aa: CASSGTTTYEQYF

clone_size: .
v_call: TRBV28
d_call: .
j_call: TRBJ2-7
cdr3_nt: TGTGCCAGCAGTTTTATGACAGGTGAGGACGAGCAGTACTTC
cdr3_aa: CASSFMTGEDEQYF

clone_size: .
v_call: TRBV19
d_call: .
j_call: TRBJ2-1
cdr3_nt: TGTGCCAGTAGCCCGGGCACTCTATACAATGAGCAGTTCTTC
cdr3_aa: CASSPGTLYNEQFF

clone_size: .
v_call: TRBV7-2
d_call: TRBD1
j_call: TRBJ1-2
cdr3_nt: TGTGCCAGCAGACGTCCGGACAGGGGAGGAAATGGCTACACCTTC
cdr3_aa: CASRRPDRGGNGYTF

clone_size: .
v_call: TRBV14
d_call: TRBD2
j_call: TRBJ2-1
cdr3_nt: TGTGCCAGCAGCCAAGATCGAGGAGCGGGGTCCTACAATGAGCAGTTCTTC
cdr3_aa: CASSQDRGAGSYNEQFF

clone_size: .
v_call: TRBV28
d_call: .
j_call: TRBJ2-7
cdr3_nt: TGTGCCAGTTGCCTAGCCCAGAACTACGAGCAGTACTTC
cdr3_aa: CASCLAQNYEQYF

clone_size: .
v_call: TRBV10-2
d_call: .
j_call: TRBJ1-5
cdr3_nt: TGCGCCAGCAGTGAGTTGTTGAGGCAGGGTATGCAGCCCCAGCATTTT
cdr3_aa: CASSELLRQGMQPQHF

clone_size: .
v_call: TRBV9
d_call: .
j_call: TRBJ2-7
cdr3_nt: TGTGCCAGCAGCGCCACCGATTCACCCTACGAGCAGTACTTC
cdr3_aa: CASSATDSPYEQYF

clone_size: many
v_call: TRBV7-9
d_call: .
j_call: TRBJ1-4
cdr3_nt: TGTGCCAGCAGCTTAGGTGGCGGCCCCCGCGAAAAACTGTTTTTT
cdr3_aa: CASSLGGGPREKLFF

clone_size: .
v_call: TRBV7-2
d_call: TRBD2
j_call: TRBJ2-2
cdr3_nt: TGTGCCAGCAGCTTATGGGTAGCGGGCGGGATCGGGGAGCTGTTTTTT
cdr3_aa: CASSLWVAGGIGELFF

clone_size: .
v_call: TRBV11-2
d_call: .
j_call: TRBJ1-1
cdr3_nt: TGTGCCAGCAGCTTAAGCACAGGTCTGAACACTGAAGCTTTCTTT
cdr3_aa: CASSLSTGLNTEAFF